Included here is one TCR beta chain sequence, with context. Its antigen remains unknown. The record originates from a study of T cells in Graves' hyperthyroidism and ophthalmopathy. Study background: Sampling of peripheral blood happened at initial diagnosis, prior to any treatment.

The CDR3 spans 15 residues. The germline V and J ends were trimmed by 6 bases and 6 bases, with 15 bases remaining between them. CDR1 MNHEY and CDR2 SMNVEV come from the germline V gene (reference sequence). Amplification of TCR beta CDR3 regions used RNA as the template. The HTBI primer set served for first-round RT-PCR of the TCR CDR3. TCRdb reprocessed the multiplex PCR reads via MiXCR and lists one record per CDR3 protein. The table records 190,000 or so distinct CDR3 sequences, approximately 20% of them present only once. Study-wide results and limits: Most thyroid-expanded clonotypes above 0.001 were also found in blood.

If no ophthalmopathy progression occurred within 18 months, Graves' hyperthyroidism was stable. Patients with uncontrolled infections, other autoimmune diseases, pregnancy or lactation were excluded. Input material: blood. This TCR was recovered from a man aged 35 to 55 with Graves' hyperthyroidism. The chain joins TRBV27 to TRBJ1-6, with D unclear. In DNA, the CDR3 is TGTGCCAGCAGAGGAGGGTTATTTGGTAATTCACCCCTCCACTTT. It translates to CASRGGLFGNSPLHF.